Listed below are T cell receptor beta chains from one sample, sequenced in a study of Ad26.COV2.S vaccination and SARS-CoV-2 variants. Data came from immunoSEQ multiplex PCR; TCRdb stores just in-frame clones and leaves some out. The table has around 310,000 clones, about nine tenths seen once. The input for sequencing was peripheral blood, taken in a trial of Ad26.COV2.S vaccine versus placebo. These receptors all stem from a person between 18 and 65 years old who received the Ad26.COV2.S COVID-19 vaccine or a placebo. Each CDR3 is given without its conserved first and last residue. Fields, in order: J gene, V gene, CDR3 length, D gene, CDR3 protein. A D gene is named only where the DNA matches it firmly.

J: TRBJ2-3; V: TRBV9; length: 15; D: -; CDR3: ASSPTRGAANGDTQY
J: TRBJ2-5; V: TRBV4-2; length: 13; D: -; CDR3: ASSQELKGWETQY
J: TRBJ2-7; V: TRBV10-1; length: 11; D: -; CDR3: ARKNTGWREQY
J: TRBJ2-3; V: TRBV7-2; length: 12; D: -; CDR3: ASSFGTSTDTQY
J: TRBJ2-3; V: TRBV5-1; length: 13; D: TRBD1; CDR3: ASSTNRGLGDTQY
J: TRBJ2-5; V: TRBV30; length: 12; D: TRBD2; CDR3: AWNSLAGVETQY
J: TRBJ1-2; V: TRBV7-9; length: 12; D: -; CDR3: ASSSGQGLYGYT
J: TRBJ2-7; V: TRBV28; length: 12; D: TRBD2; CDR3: ASSLLLAAYEQY
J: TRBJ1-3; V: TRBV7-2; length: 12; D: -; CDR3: ASSRPVSGNTIY
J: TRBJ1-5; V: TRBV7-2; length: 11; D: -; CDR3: ASSPLVNQPQH
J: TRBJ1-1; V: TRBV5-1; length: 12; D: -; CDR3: ASSLGTVNTEAF
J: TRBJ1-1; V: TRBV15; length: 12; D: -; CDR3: ATLGGTMNTEAF
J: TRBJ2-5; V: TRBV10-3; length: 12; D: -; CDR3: AISPRVREETQY
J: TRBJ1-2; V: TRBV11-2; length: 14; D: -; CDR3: ASSLEGPGLSLGYT
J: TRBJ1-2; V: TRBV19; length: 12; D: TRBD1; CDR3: ASSGTGPEYGYT
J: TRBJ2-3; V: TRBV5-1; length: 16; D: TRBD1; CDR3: ASSLVPPTGASTDTQY
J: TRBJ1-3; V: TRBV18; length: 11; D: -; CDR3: ASSEGPGNTIY
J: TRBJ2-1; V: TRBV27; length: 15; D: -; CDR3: ASSLTNPPLLDNEQF
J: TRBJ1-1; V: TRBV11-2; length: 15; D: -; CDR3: ASSRERDWRGGTEAF
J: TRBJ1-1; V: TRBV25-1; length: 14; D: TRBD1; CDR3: ASSEYGPTGVEAAF
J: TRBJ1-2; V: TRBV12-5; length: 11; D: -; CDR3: ASGLVAQPGYT
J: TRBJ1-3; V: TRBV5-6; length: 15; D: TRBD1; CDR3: ASSSFGQESSGNTIY
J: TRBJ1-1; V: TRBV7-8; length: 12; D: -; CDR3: ASSLAGLNTEAF
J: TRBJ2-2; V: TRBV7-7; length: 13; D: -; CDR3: ASSLGSGDTGELF
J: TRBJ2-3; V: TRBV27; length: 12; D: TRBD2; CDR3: ASSGGGSTDTQY
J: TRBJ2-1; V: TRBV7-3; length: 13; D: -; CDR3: ASSLSSPSYNEQF
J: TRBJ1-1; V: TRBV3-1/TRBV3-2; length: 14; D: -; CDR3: ASSQGRLRWNTEAF
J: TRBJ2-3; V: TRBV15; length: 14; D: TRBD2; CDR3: ATSRELAASTDTQY
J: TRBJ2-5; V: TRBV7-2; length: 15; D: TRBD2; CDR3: ASSPRTSGPSAVSQY
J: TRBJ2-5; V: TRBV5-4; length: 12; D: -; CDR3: ASSAGEWKETQY
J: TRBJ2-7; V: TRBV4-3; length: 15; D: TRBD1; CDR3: ASSQDRTGTGTYEQY
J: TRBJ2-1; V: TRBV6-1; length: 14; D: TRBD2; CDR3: ASSARTSGTYNEQF
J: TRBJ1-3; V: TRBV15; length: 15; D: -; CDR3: ATSTGHREISGNTIY
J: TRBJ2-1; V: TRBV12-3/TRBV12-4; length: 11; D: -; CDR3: ASGQGVSGGQF
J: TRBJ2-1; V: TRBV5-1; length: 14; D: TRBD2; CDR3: ASSVISGTSYNEQF
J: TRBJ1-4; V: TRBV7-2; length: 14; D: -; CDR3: ASSLRVISTNEKLF
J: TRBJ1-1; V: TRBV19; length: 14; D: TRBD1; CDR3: ASSHIRTGLTSEAF
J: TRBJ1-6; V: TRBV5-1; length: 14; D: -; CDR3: ASSLRTAVLLSPLH
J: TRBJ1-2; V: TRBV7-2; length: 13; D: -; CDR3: ASSLEARQPYGYT
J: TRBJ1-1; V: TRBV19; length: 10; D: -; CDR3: ASHKGNTEAF
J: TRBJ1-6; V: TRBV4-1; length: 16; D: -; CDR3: ASSQDPAGRANNSPLH
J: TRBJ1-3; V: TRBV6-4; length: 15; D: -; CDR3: ASLFGRGIYSGNTIY
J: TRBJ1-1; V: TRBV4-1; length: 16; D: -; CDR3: ASSQERSRTTLNTEAF
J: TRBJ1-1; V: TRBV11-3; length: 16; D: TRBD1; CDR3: ASSLDLGLVGQGVGAF
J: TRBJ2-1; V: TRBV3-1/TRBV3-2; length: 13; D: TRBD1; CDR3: ASSLLSGTGNEQF
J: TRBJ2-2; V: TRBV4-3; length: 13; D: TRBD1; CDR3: ASSHGTGITGELF
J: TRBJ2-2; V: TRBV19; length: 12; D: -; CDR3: ATRTGTNTGELF
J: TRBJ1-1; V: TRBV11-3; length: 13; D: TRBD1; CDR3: ASSLRDRGQTEAF
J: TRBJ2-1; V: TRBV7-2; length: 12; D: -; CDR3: ASSPDRVNNEQF
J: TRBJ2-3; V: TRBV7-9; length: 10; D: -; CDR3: ASTWDPDTQY
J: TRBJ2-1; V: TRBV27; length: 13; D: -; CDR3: ASVRRWGAYNEQF
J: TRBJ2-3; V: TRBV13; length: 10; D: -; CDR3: ASTRRGDTQY
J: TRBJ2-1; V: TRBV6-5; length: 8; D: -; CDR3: ASGSRGEF
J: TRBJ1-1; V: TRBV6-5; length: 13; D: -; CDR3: ASSLTGTISTEAF
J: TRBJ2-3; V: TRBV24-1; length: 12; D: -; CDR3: ATGGTPPHDTQY
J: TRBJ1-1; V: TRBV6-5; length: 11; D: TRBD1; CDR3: ASSSTGGLEAF
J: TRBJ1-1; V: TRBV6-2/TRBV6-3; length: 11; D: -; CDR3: ASSHGLNTEAF
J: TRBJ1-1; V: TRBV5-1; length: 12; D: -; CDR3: ASSLTVVNTEAF
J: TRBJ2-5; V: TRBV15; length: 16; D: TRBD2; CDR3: ATSRVPTSGTRRETQY
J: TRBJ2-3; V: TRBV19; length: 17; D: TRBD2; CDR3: ASSIRRGGLRRVPDTQY